The rows below give T cell receptor beta chains drawn from one sample of a study of HIV-infected patients and healthy controls. TCRdb re-analysed the 5' RACE reads in MiXCR, keeping a single row per CDR3 protein. The sample holds about 10,000 distinct CDR3 sequences, 8% to 13% seen once. The material was blood, obtained before antiretroviral therapy. Every receptor here comes from an adult with HIV infection. Each CDR3 is given with its conserved first and last residue. A D gene is named only where the DNA matches it firmly. Not all rows give a size; the values are once, few, many and, for expanded clones, a class.

clone_size,cdr3_length,j_call,d_call,v_call,cdr3_nt,cdr3_aa
medium-sized,15,TRBJ2-6,-,TRBV4-3,TGCGCCAGCAGCCAAGACCGATCTGGGGCCAACGTCCTGACTTTC,CASSQDRSGANVLTF
once,14,TRBJ2-7,TRBD1,TRBV19,TGTGCCAGTAGTATAGGGACAGGATACTACGAGCAGTACTTC,CASSIGTGYYEQYF
medium-sized,15,TRBJ1-5,-,TRBV7-2,TGTGCCAGCAGCTTAGGGCCGTTTGGCAATCAGCCCCAGCATTTT,CASSLGPFGNQPQHF
many,14,TRBJ2-4,-,TRBV4-3,TGCGCCAGCAGCCAGGTAGAGGGTGCGGGCATTCAGTACTTC,CASSQVEGAGIQYF
many,13,TRBJ2-7,-,TRBV5-4,TGTGCCAGCAGCAACGAGGGTAACTACGAGCAGTACTTC,CASSNEGNYEQYF
medium-sized,15,TRBJ2-7,TRBD1,TRBV6-1,TGTGCCAGCAGTGAAGCCTGGGACAGGGAGGACGAGCAGTACTTC,CASSEAWDREDEQYF
-,17,TRBJ2-1,TRBD2,TRBV7-8,TGTGCCAGCAGCCCCCGCGAGTGGGCTAGCGGACACAATGAGCAGTTCTTC,CASSPREWASGHNEQFF
many,13,TRBJ2-7,-,TRBV7-9,TGTGCCAGCACCTCCAACGCCCAGCCCGAGCAGTACTTC,CASTSNAQPEQYF
-,13,TRBJ1-6,TRBD1,TRBV5-8,TGTGCCAGCAGCCCAGGACAGGGTCCACCCCTCCACTTT,CASSPGQGPPLHF
medium-sized,15,TRBJ2-1,-,TRBV9,TGTGCCAGCAGCGTAGGTTTGGGCAGGGGCAATGAGCAGTTCTTC,CASSVGLGRGNEQFF
many,11,TRBJ2-5,-,TRBV5-1,TGCGCCAGCAGCTACCAAGAGACCCAGTACTTC,CASSYQETQYF
many,13,TRBJ2-1,-,TRBV19,TGTGCCAGTAGTGATACAGGGTGGAGTGAGCAGTTCTTC,CASSDTGWSEQFF
many,13,TRBJ1-4,-,TRBV6-5,TGTGCCAGCTCCCGAGCGAGGCATGAAAAACTGTTTTTT,CASSRARHEKLFF
medium-sized,15,TRBJ2-7,-,TRBV5-4,TGTGCCAGCAGCTTGGCGGGGGTGCAGGCCTACGAGCAGTACTTC,CASSLAGVQAYEQYF
many,13,TRBJ2-5,TRBD2,TRBV27,TGTGCCAGTCGACTAGCCCCGAAAGAGACCCAGTACTTC,CASRLAPKETQYF
many,12,TRBJ2-3,-,TRBV29-1,TGCAGCGTTGAACCCCTCGTAGATACGCAGTATTTT,CSVEPLVDTQYF
many,12,TRBJ1-4,-,TRBV6-5,TGTGCCAGCAGCCCAGGACGAGATAGTCTGTTTTTT,CASSPGRDSLFF
many,11,TRBJ2-7,-,TRBV2,TGTGCCAGCAGTGAACCCTACGAGCAGTACTTC,CASSEPYEQYF
-,14,TRBJ2-1,TRBD2,TRBV4-2,TGTGCCAGCAGCCAAGGGGGTAGCGGGGCTGAGCAGTTCTTC,CASSQGGSGAEQFF
many,11,TRBJ2-3,-,TRBV12-3/TRBV12-4,TGTGCCAGCGGAAACCCTGATACGCAGTATTTT,CASGNPDTQYF
-,15,TRBJ1-5,-,TRBV19,TGTGCCAGTTCCGGGAATTCCTATAGCAATCAGCCCCAGCATTTT,CASSGNSYSNQPQHF
many,13,TRBJ1-2,-,TRBV30,TGTGCCTGGAGTATTTTGGTGGGGGCCGGCTACACCTTC,CAWSILVGAGYTF
many,14,TRBJ2-1,TRBD1,TRBV6-5,TGTGCCAGCAGTTACGGCGGGACAGGGGATGAGCAGTTCTTC,CASSYGGTGDEQFF
many,16,TRBJ2-7,-,TRBV9,TGTGCCAGCAGCGTAGACTCTTACGGGCCGATCGGCGAGCAGTACTTC,CASSVDSYGPIGEQYF
medium-sized,12,TRBJ1-4,-,TRBV6-5,TGTGCCAGCAGCGGGGGGCGCAGGGAACTGTTTTTT,CASSGGRRELFF
many,13,TRBJ1-5,-,TRBV4-3,TGCGCCAGCAGCCAAGGGCGTCGGCAGCCCCAGCATTTT,CASSQGRRQPQHF
few,13,TRBJ2-1,-,TRBV19,TGTGCCAGTAGTCTTACTCCCTACAATGAGCAGTTCTTC,CASSLTPYNEQFF
medium-sized,13,TRBJ2-5,-,TRBV11-2,TGTGCCAGCAGCCGAGCGGTTCAAGAGACCCAGTACTTC,CASSRAVQETQYF
many,14,TRBJ2-1,-,TRBV6-2/TRBV6-3,TGTGCCAGCAGCAACGGATCAGATTACAATGAGCAGTTCTTC,CASSNGSDYNEQFF
many,15,TRBJ2-1,TRBD2,TRBV10-3,TGTGCCATCAAGAGTGTGTCTAGCGGGTACAATGAGCAGTTCTTC,CAIKSVSSGYNEQFF
medium-sized,16,TRBJ2-4,-,TRBV28,TGTGCCAGCAGTTTATCGGGTTTAATAGCCAAAAACATTCAGTACTTC,CASSLSGLIAKNIQYF
many,14,TRBJ2-2,-,TRBV11-2,TGTGCCAGCAGATCCGACAGCGTCACCGGGGAGCTGTTTTTT,CASRSDSVTGELFF
few,16,TRBJ2-1,-,TRBV7-8,TGTGCCAGCAGCTTAGCGTTGGGCTTACTATACAATGAGCAGTTCTTC,CASSLALGLLYNEQFF
few,14,TRBJ2-5,-,TRBV5-4,TGTGCCAGCAGCCGGGACGGGAGAGTCGAGACCCAGTACTTC,CASSRDGRVETQYF
many,16,TRBJ2-2,-,TRBV20-1,TGCAGTGCTTCAAAATGGGGGGCTGATTCGACCGGGGAGCTGTTTTTT,CSASKWGADSTGELFF
many,12,TRBJ2-3,TRBD2,TRBV6-2/TRBV6-3,TGTGCCATAGCGGGGGCCACAGATACGCAGTATTTT,CAIAGATDTQYF
many,13,TRBJ2-7,-,TRBV6-5,TGTGCCAGCGGTTCCATTAATAGGGACGAGCAGTACTTC,CASGSINRDEQYF
many,17,TRBJ2-2,-,TRBV9,TGTGCCAGCAGCCTTGACCCTGGCCCCCAGAACACCGGGGAGCTGTTTTTT,CASSLDPGPQNTGELFF
many,14,TRBJ1-5,-,TRBV6-5,TGTGCCAGCAGAGGTGGGGGGGGAAATCAGCCCCAGCATTTT,CASRGGGGNQPQHF
many,16,TRBJ2-3,-,TRBV7-2,TGTGCCAGCAGCTTGGTAGGACTCGAAGGGCTAGATACGCAGTATTTT,CASSLVGLEGLDTQYF
-,16,TRBJ1-1,-,TRBV4-2,TGTGCCAGCAGCCACTACCAAGAGACAGGGAACACTGAAGCTTTCTTT,CASSHYQETGNTEAFF
few,14,TRBJ2-2,-,TRBV7-8,TGTGCCAGCAGCTCCTATGAGAACACCGGGGAGCTGTTTTTT,CASSSYENTGELFF
few,14,TRBJ2-1,-,TRBV18,TGTGCCAGCTCGCTCGTTCGGGAACCCAATGAGCAGTTCTTC,CASSLVREPNEQFF
-,11,TRBJ1-1,-,TRBV5-8,TGTGCCAGCAGCTTGTTTTCTGAAGCTTTCTTT,CASSLFSEAFF
medium-sized,12,TRBJ2-3,-,TRBV5-5,TGTGCCAGCAGCTCGGAGGCAGATACGCAGTATTTT,CASSSEADTQYF
many,13,TRBJ1-4,-,TRBV30,TGTGCCTGGAGGGGATATTATAATGAAAAACTGTTTTTT,CAWRGYYNEKLFF
many,14,TRBJ2-5,-,TRBV6-5,TGTGCCAGCAGTTACACAGGCAGTCAAGAGACCCAGTACTTC,CASSYTGSQETQYF
-,20,TRBJ2-4,-,TRBV18,TGTGCCAGCTCACCGAATAGTCCAACAGGGGAGACTAGGAGCAAAAACATTCAGTACTTC,CASSPNSPTGETRSKNIQYF
many,14,TRBJ2-3,-,TRBV28,TGTGCCAGCAGGCAACCGGAGCCAACAGATACGCAGTATTTT,CASRQPEPTDTQYF